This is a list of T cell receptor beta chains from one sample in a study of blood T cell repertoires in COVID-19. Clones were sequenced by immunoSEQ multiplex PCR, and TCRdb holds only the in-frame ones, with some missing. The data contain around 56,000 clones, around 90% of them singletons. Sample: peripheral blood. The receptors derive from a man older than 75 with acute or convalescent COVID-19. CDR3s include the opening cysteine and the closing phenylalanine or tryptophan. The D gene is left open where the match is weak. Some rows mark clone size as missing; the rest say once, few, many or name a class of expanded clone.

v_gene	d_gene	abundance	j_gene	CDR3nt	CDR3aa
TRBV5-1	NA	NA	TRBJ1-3	TGCGCCAGCAGCCGGGACGGGAGCTCTGGAAACACCATATATTTT	CASSRDGSSGNTIYF
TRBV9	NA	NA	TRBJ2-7	TGTGCCAGCAGCGTAGCTGTGACATCTTCCGGTGAGCAGTACTTC	CASSVAVTSSGEQYF
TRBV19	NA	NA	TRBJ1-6	TGTGCCAGTAGTACCGTCAGGGATAATTCACCCCTCCACTTT	CASSTVRDNSPLHF
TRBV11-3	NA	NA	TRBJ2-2	TGTGCCAGCAGCTTAGGTGGGCACTCGTCCGGGGAGCTGTTTTTT	CASSLGGHSSGELFF
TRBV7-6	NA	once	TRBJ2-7	TGTGCCAGCAGACCGTACAGGGAACCAACCTACGAGCAGTACTTC	CASRPYREPTYEQYF
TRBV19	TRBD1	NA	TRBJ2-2	TGTGCCAGTAGTACGGACAGGGCCACCGGGGAGCTGTTTTTT	CASSTDRATGELFF
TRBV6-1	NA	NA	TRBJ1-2	TGTGCCAGCAGTGAAGACCTAAACTATGGCTACACCTTC	CASSEDLNYGYTF
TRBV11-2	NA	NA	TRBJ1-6	TGTGCCAGCAGCTTATGGGCAGGGGAGAATTCACCCCTCCACTTT	CASSLWAGENSPLHF
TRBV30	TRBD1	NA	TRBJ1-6	TGTGCCTGGAGTCCACAGGGGGCCCACTATAATTCACCCCTCCACTTT	CAWSPQGAHYNSPLHF
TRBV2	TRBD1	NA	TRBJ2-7	TGTGCCAGCAGCGGGACAGCCTACGAGCAGTACTTC	CASSGTAYEQYF
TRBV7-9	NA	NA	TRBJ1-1	TGTGCCAGCAGCTACGGGGGGATCCTGAACACTGAAGCTTTCTTT	CASSYGGILNTEAFF
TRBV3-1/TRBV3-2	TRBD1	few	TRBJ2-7	TGTGCCAGCAGCCAAGCCTTGGCGTGGACAGGGCCGGGCTACGAGCAGTACTTC	CASSQALAWTGPGYEQYF
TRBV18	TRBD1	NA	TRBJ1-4	TGTGCCAGCTCACCCGAGACAGGGTGGGGTGAAAAACTGTTTTTT	CASSPETGWGEKLFF
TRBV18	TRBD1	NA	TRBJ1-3	TGTGCCAGCTCAGCCCTGACAGGGGCGGGAAACACCATATATTTT	CASSALTGAGNTIYF
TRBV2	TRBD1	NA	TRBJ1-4	TGTGCCAGCAGGGACAGGGTTAGTGAAAAACTGTTTTTT	CASRDRVSEKLFF
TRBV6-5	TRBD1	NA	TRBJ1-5	TGTGCCAGCAGCAAGGGACAGGGAGGTTGGCAGCCCCAGCATTTT	CASSKGQGGWQPQHF
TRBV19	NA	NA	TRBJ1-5	TGTGCCAGTAGTTTGCCCGGTTACAATCAGCCCCAGCATTTT	CASSLPGYNQPQHF
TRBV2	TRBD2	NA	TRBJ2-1	TGTGCCAGCAGTGATTTAGCGGGGGCTCACAATGAGCAGTTCTTC	CASSDLAGAHNEQFF
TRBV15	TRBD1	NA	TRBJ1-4	TGTGCCACCAGCACCAGGACAGGGGTTGGTGAAAAACTGTTTTTT	CATSTRTGVGEKLFF
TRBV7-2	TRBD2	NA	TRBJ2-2	TGTGCCAGCGATTCCAACGGGGGGGCAGGGGAGCTGTTTTTT	CASDSNGGAGELFF
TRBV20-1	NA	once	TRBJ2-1	TGCAGTGCGGGGGGAGAGCAGTTCTTC	CSAGGEQFF
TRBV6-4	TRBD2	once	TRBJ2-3	TGTGCCAGCAGCCTTCAGCGGGGTGGCTTTGATACGCAGTATTTT	CASSLQRGGFDTQYF
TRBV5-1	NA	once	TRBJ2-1	TGCGCCAGCAGCGGTCCCGGGACAACTCTGCATGAGCAGTTCTTC	CASSGPGTTLHEQFF
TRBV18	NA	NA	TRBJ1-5	TGTGCCAGCTCACCGGCAGGGTATCAGCCCCAGCATTTT	CASSPAGYQPQHF
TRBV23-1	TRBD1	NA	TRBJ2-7	TGCGCCAGCAGTCCCCCAGGGGGCTACGAGCAGTACTTC	CASSPPGGYEQYF
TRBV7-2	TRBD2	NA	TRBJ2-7	TGTGCCAGCAGCTTAATACGGGGGGGCCCCCACGAGCAGTACTTC	CASSLIRGGPHEQYF
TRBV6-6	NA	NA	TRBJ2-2	TGTGCCAGCGGGCATGGGAACACCGGGGAGCTGTTTTTT	CASGHGNTGELFF
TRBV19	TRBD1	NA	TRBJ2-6	TGTGCCAGTAGCCCACAGGGGGTGGGGGCCAACGTCCTGACTTTC	CASSPQGVGANVLTF
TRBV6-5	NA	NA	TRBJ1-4	TGTGCCAGCAATACAGGGACAACTAATGAAAAACTGTTTTTT	CASNTGTTNEKLFF
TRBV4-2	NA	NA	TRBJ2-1	TGTGCCAGCAGCCAAGATCCAGTAGGAGTCGGATCCTACAATGAGCAGTTCTTC	CASSQDPVGVGSYNEQFF
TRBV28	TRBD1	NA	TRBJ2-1	TGTGCCAGCAGTCCGGGGACAGCGTTGGATGAGCAGTTCTTC	CASSPGTALDEQFF
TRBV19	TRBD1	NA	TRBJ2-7	TGTGCCAGTAGTCCCCGACAGGGGCCTACGCTCGAGCAGTACTTC	CASSPRQGPTLEQYF
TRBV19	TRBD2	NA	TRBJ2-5	TGTGCCAGTAGTGAGTCGGGGGGAAAAGAGACCCAGTACTTC	CASSESGGKETQYF
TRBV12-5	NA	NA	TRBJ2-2	TGTGCTAGTGGTTTGGAGGTCGGGACTTTCATCGGGGAGCTGTTTTTT	CASGLEVGTFIGELFF
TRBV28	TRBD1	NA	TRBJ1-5	TGTGCCAGCAGTTTAGCGACAGGGTTGGGTCAGCCCCAGCATTTT	CASSLATGLGQPQHF
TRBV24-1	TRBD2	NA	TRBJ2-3	TGTGCCACCAGTGACCTAGCGGGGGGGGCCACAGATACGCAGTATTTT	CATSDLAGGATDTQYF
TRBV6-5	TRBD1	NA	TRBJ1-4	TGTGCCAGCAGTTACTCGGGGACAGGGGGGAATGAAAAACTGTTTTTT	CASSYSGTGGNEKLFF
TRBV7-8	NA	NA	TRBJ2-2	TGTGCCAGCAGGAAAGACAGGCTACGCACCGGGGAGCTGTTTTTT	CASRKDRLRTGELFF
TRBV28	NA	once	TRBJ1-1	TGTGCCAGCAGTACAAATCAGGGCTACACTGAAGCTTTCTTT	CASSTNQGYTEAFF
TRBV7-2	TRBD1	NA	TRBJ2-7	TGTGCCAGCAGCTTATCCACCTCCCGGACAGGGGGCTACGAGCAGTACTTC	CASSLSTSRTGGYEQYF
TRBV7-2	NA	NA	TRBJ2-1	TGTGCCAGCAGCTTAGGGGGTAGCCCCGGGGATGAGCAGTTCTTC	CASSLGGSPGDEQFF
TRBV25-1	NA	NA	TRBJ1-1	TGTGCCAGCAGTGCAACAGAGAACACTGAAGCTTTCTTT	CASSATENTEAFF
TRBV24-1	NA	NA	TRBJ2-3	TGTGCCACCAGTGATTTGTCACAGGGGGGAGGGACAGATACGCAGTATTTT	CATSDLSQGGGTDTQYF
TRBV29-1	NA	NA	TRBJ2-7	TGCAGCGTTGAAATTCTCGGACACCAATACGAGCAGTACTTC	CSVEILGHQYEQYF
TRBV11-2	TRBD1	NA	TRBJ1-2	TGTGCCAGCAGCTTAGAGGGACAGGGCTATGGCTACACCTTC	CASSLEGQGYGYTF
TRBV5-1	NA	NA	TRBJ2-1	TGCGCCAGCAGCCCGAGCCGGACAGCTGCCTCCTACAATGAGCAGTTCTTC	CASSPSRTAASYNEQFF
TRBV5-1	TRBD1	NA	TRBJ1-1	TGCGCCAGCGTTCCCCAGGGGGACACTGAAGCTTTCTTT	CASVPQGDTEAFF